This T cell receptor (beta chain) was obtained from a study of T cells in Graves' hyperthyroidism and ophthalmopathy. Study-level results: Median prediction lead before ophthalmopathy onset was 5 to 7 months with the model.

Patients between 18 and 65 years old had hyperthyroidism, newly diagnosed and lasting under 2 months. Trimming removed 1 base from V and 4 bases from J, with 19 bases in between. The CDR3 spans 17 residues. The germline gives CDR1 MDHEN, CDR2 SYDVKM. At least ten counts were recorded for this clonotype. Its antigen is currently unknown. TCR beta CDR3 sequences were amplified from RNA transcripts. An initial round of RT-PCR targeting the TCR CDR3 relied on the HTBI primer set. Using its own MiXCR run on the multiplex PCR reads, TCRdb lists one record per CDR3 protein. Found here are 300,000 to 450,000 distinct CDR3 sequences, approximately 12% of them singletons; the top ten hold around 20%.

The sample taken for sequencing was blood. The sequence came from a man aged 25-40 years with Graves' hyperthyroidism that later progressed to Graves' ophthalmopathy. The chain carries TRBV28 and TRBJ1-1, with D maybe TRBD1 (5 bases). The DNA for the CDR3 is TGTGCCAGCAGTTTATACTTACAAGGGACGGAAGGCACTGAAGCTTTCTTT. Encoded protein: CASSLYLQGTEGTEAFF.